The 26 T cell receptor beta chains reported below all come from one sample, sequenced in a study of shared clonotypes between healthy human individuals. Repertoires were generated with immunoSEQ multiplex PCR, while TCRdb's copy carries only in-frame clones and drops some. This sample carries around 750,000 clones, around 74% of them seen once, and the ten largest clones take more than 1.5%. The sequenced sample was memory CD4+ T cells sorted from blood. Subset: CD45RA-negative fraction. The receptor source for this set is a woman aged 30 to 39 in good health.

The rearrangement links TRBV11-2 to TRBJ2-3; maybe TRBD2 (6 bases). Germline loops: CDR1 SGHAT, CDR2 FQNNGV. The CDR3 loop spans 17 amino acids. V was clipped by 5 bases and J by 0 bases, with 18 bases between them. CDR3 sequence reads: CASSLQAASDSTDTQYF. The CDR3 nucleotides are TGTGCCAGCAGCCTACAAGCCGCTAGCGATAGCACAGATACGCAGTATTTT.

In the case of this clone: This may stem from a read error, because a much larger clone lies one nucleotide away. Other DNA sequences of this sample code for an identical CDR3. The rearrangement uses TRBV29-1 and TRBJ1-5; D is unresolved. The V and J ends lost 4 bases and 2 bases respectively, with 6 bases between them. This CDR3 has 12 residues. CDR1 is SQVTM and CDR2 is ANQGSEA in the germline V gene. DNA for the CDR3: TGCAGCGTTGCAGTCGGCAATCAGCCCCAGCATTTT. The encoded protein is CSVAVGNQPQHF.

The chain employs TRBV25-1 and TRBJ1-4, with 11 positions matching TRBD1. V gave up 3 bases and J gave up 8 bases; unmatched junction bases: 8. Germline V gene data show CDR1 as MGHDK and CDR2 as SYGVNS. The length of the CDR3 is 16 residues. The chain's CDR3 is CASSESSGTGGEKLFF. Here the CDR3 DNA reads TGTGCCAGCAGTGAGTCTTCCGGGACAGGGGGAGAAAAACTGTTTTTT.

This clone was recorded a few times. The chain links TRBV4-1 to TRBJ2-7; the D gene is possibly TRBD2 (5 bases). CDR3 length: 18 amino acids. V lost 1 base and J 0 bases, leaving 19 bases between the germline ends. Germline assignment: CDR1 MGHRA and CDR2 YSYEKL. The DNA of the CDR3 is TGCGCCAGCAGCCAAGGACCTGGTAGGGTCCTAGCCTCCTACGAGCAGTACTTC. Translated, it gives CASSQGPGRVLASYEQYF.

This chain's CDR3 is CASSQVGFSGAETQYF. DNA for the CDR3: TGTGCCAGCAGCCAAGTAGGATTCTCAGGGGCAGAGACCCAGTACTTC. The chain uses TRBV14 and TRBJ2-5; TRBD1 might be the D (6 bases). V was shortened by 1 base and J by 4 bases, with 16 bases between the two germline ends. This CDR3 is built from 16 residues. Germline lookup yields CDR1 SGHDN and CDR2 FVKESK.

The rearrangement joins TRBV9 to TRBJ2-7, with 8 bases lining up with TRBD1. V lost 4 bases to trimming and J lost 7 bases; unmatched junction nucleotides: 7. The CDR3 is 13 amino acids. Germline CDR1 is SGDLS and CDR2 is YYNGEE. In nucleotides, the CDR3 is TGTGCCAGCAGCACATGGACAGGGACGGAGCAGTACTTC. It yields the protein CASSTWTGTEQYF.

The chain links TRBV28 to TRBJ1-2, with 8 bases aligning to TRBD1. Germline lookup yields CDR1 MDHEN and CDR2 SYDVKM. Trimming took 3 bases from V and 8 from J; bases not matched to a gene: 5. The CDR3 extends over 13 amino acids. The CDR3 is CASSFPDRAGYTF. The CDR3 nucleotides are TGTGCCAGCAGTTTCCCGGACAGGGCGGGCTACACCTTC.

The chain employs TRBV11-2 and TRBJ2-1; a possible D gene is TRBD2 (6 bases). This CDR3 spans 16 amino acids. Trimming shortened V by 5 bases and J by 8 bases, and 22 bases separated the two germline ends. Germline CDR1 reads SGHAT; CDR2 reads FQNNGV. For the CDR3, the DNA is TGTGCCAGCAGCCAAGGCGGGATACGGGAAGGGCATGAGCAGTTCTTC. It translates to CASSQGGIREGHEQFF. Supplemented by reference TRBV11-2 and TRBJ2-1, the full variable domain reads EAGVAQSPRYKIIEKRQSVAFWCNPISGHATLYWYQQILGQGPKLLIQFQNNGVVDDSQLPKDRFSAERLKGVDSTLKIQPAKLEDSAVYLCASSQGGIREGHEQFFGPGTRLTVL.

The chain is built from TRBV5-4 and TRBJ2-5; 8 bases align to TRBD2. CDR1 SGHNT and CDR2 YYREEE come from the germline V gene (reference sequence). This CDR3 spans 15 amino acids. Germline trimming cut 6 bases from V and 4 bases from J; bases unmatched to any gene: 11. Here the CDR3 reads CASNPGGGLTETQYF. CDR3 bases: TGTGCCAGCAACCCAGGCGGGGGGTTGACAGAGACCCAGTACTTC.

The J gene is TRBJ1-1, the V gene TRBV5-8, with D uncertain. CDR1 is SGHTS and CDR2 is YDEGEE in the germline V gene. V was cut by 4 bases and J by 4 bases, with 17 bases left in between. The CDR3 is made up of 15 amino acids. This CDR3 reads CASSPDARASTEAFF. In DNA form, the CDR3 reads TGTGCCAGCAGCCCGGACGCCCGGGCGTCCACTGAAGCTTTCTTT.

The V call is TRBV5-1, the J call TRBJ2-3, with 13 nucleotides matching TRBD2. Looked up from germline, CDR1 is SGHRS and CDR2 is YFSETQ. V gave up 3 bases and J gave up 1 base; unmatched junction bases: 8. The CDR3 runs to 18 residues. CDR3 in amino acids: CASSWGLAGSLGTDTQYF. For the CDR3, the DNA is TGCGCCAGCAGCTGGGGACTAGCGGGGTCTTTGGGCACAGATACGCAGTATTTT.

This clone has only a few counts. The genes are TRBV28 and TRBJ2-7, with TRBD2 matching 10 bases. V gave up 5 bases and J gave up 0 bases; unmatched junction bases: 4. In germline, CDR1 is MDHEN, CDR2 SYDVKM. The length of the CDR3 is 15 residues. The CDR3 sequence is CASSRPSGSSYEQYF. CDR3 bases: TGTGCCAGCAGTAGACCTAGCGGGAGCTCCTACGAGCAGTACTTC.

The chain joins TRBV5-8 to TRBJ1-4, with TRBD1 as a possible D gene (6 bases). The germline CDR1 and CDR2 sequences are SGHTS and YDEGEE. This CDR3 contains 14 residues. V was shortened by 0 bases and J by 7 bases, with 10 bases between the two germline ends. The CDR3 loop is CASSLEGGTEKLFF. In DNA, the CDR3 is TGTGCCAGCAGCTTGGAGGGGGGGACTGAAAAACTGTTTTTT.

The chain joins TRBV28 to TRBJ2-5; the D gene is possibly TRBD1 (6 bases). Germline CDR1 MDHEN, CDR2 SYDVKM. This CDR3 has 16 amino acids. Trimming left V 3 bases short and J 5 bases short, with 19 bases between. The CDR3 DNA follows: TGTGCCAGCAGTTTCCTACCAAGACAGGTCCCGGAGACCCAGTACTTC. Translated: CASSFLPRQVPETQYF.

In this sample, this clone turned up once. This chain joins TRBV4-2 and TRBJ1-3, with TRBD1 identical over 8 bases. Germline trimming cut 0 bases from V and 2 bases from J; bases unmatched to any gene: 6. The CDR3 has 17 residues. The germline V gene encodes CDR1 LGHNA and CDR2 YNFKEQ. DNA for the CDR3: TGTGCCAGCAGCCAAGATCTGACAGGGGATGCTGGAAACACCATATATTTT. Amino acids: CASSQDLTGDAGNTIYF.

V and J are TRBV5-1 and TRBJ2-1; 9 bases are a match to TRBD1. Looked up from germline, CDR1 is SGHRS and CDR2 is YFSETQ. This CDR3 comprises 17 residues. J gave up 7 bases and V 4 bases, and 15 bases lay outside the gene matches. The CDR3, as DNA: TGCGCCAGCAGCAGGAACTTTGGGACAGGGCTTGGGAATGAGCAGTTCTTC. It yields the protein CASSRNFGTGLGNEQFF.

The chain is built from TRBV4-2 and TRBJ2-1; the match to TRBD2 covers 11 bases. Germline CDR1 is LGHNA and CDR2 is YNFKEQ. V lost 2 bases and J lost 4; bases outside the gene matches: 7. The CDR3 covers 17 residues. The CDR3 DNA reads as TGTGCCAGCAGCCAACATGGGACTAGCGGATCTTACAATGAGCAGTTCTTC. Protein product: CASSQHGTSGSYNEQFF.

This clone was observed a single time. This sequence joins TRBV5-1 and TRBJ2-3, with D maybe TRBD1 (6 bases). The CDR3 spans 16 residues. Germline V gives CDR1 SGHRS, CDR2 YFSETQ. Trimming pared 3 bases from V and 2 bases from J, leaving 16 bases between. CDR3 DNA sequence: TGCGCCAGCAGCTCGATCGGACAGTCCCCCACAGATACGCAGTATTTT. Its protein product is CASSSIGQSPTDTQYF.

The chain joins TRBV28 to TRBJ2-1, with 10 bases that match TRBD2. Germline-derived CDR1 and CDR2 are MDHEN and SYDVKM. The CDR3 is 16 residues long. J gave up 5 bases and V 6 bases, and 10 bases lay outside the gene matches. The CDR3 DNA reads TGTGCCAGCAGCCCTTTTAGCGGGGGGTCCCACAATGAGCAGTTCTTC. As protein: CASSPFSGGSHNEQFF. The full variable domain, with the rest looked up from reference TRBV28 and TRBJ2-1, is DVKVTQSSRYLVKRTGEKVFLECVQDMDHENMFWYRQDPGLGLRLIYFSYDVKMKEKGDIPEGYSVSREKKERFSLILESASTNQTSMYLCASSPFSGGSHNEQFFGPGTRLTVL.

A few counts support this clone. The DNA of the CDR3 is TGCGCCAGCAGTCCTCGGGACGGGACCTCCTACGAGCAGTACTTC. As protein: CASSPRDGTSYEQYF. V is TRBV5-1 and J is TRBJ2-7; either TRBD1 or TRBD2 may fit D (5 bases each). Trimming cost V 5 bases and J 0 bases, with 15 bases left between them. The CDR3 has 15 amino acids. Germline CDR1 is SGHRS and CDR2 is YFSETQ.

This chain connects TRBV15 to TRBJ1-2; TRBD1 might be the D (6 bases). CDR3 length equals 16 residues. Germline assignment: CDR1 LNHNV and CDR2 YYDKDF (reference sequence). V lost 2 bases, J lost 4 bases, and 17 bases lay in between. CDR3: CATSRPGTPFGYGYTF. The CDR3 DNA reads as TGTGCCACCAGCAGACCAGGGACACCTTTCGGCTATGGCTACACCTTC.

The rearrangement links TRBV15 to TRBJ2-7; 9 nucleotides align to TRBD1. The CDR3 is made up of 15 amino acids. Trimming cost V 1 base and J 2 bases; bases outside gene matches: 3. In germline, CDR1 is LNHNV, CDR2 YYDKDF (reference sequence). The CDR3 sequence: CATSRVGTGTYEQYF. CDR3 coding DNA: TGTGCCACCAGCAGAGTGGGGACAGGGACCTACGAGCAGTACTTC.

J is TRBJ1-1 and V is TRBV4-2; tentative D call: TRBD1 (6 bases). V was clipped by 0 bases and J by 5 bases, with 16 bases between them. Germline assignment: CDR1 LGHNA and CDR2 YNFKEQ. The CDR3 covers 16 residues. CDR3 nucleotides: TGTGCCAGCAGCCAAGATCTGAGAGGGGGGCAGACTGAAGCTTTCTTT. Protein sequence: CASSQDLRGGQTEAFF.

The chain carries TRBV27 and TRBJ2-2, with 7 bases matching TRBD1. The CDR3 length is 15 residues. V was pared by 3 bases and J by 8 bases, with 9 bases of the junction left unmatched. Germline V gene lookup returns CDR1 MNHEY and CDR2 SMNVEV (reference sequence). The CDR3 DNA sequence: TGTGCCAGCAGTTTGACAGGGATGGGTAAGGGGGAGCTGTTTTTT. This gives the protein CASSLTGMGKGELFF.

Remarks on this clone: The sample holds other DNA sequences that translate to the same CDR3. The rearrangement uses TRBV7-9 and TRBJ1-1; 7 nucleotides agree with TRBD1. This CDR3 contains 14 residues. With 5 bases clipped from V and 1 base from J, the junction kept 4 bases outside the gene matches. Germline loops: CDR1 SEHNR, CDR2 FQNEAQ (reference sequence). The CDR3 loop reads CASSPSGGNTEAFF. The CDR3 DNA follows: TGTGCCAGCAGCCCCTCAGGGGGGAACACTGAAGCTTTCTTT.

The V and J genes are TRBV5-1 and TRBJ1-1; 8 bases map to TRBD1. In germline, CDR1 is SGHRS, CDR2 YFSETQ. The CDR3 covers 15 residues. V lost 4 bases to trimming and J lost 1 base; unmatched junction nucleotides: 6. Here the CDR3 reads CASSRSGTGNTEAFF. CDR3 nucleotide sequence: TGCGCCAGCAGCCGCTCCGGGACAGGGAACACTGAAGCTTTCTTT.